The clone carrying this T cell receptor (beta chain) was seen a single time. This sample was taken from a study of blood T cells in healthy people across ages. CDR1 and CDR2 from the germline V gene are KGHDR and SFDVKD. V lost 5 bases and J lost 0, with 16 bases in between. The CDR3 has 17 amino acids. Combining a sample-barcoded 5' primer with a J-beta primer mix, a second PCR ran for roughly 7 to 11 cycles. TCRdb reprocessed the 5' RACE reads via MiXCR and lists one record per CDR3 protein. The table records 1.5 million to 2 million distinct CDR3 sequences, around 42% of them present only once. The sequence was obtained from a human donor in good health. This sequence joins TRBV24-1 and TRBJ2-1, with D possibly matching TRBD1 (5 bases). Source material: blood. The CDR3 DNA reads TGTGCCACCAGTGTGGGAAGACAGCAGAGCTCCTACAATGAGCAGTTCTTC. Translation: CATSVGRQQSSYNEQFF.